Only a few counts were recorded for the clone carrying this TCR beta chain. Its cognate antigen is unknown. This entry is derived from a study of T-cell memory formation after mild COVID-19. About the research overall: Largely donor-specific sequence clusters came from a couple of donors.

This CDR3 is 14 amino acids long. Between the trimmed V and J ends, which lost 5 bases and 10 bases, there was a span of 15 bases. The V gene's germline CDR1 is SGHTA and CDR2 FQGNSA. General observations from the study: Clones which contracted sat mainly in CM and EM if CD4+, and in EMRA if CD8+. Proof of SARS-CoV-2 specificity was absent for the second-wave clones that crested on day 37.

MiXCR, applied by TCRdb to the 5' RACE reads, yields one record per CDR3 protein. The table includes around 340,000 distinct CDR3 sequences, roughly an eighth detected once. Sequenced input: PBMCs or a T cell subset sorted from them (not recorded which). The sequence derives from a man between 18 and 35 years old who had mild COVID-19 (a few samples of this study predate the infection). Cell type and time point are not known. This sequence joins TRBV7-2 and TRBJ1-6; D gene uncertain. The CDR3, as DNA: TGTGCCAGCAGCCCGGTCGGTTTGGGGTCACCCCTCCACTTT. This translates into CASSPVGLGSPLHF.